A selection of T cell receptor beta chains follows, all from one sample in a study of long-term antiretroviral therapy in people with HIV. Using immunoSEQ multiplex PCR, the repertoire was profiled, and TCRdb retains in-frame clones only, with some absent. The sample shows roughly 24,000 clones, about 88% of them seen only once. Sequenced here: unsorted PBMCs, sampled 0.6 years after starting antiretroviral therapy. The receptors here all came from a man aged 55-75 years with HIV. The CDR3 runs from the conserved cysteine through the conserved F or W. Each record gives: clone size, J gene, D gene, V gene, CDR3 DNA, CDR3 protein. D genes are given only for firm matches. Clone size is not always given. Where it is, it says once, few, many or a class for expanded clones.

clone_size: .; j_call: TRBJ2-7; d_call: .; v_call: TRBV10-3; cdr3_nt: TGTGCCTCCGGAGCGGTCTACGAACGGGGCGAGAAAGGGCAGTACTTC; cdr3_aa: CASGAVYERGEKGQYF
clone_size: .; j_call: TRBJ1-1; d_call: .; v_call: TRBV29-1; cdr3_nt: TGCAGCGCCTTGCAGGGTTTGACGGATGAAGCTTTCTTT; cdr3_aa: CSALQGLTDEAFF
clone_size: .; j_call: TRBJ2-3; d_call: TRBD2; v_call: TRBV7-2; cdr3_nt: TGTGCCAGCGAATTAGCGGGGGGGTCAGATACGCAGTATTTT; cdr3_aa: CASELAGGSDTQYF
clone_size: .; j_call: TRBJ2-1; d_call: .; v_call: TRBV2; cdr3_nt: TGTGCCAGCAGTCCAACTAGTTTCCTCTACAATGAGCAGTTCTTC; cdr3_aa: CASSPTSFLYNEQFF
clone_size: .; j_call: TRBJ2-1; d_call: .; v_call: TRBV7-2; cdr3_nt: TGTGCCAGCAGCGCACAGGGAAGCTCCTACAATGAGCAGTTCTTC; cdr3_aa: CASSAQGSSYNEQFF
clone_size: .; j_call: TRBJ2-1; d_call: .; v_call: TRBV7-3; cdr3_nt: TGTGCCAGCAGCTTGGGTCAGGCCCTAGCCAATGAGCAGTTCTTC; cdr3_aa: CASSLGQALANEQFF
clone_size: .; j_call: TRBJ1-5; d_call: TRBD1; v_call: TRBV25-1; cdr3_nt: TGTGCCAGCAGTGCCGACAGGGCCCAGCCCCAGCATTTT; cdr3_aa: CASSADRAQPQHF
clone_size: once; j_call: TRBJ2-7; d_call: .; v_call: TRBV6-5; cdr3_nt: TGTGCCAGCAGACTTACTAGAGGCGAGCAGTACTTC; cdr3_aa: CASRLTRGEQYF
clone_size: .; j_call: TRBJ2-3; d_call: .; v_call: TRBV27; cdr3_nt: TGTGCCAGCAGTTTGCGGGGACACGTCAGCACAGATACGCAGTATTTT; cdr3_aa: CASSLRGHVSTDTQYF
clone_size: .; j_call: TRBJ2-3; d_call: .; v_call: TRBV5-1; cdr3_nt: TGCGCCAGCAGCTTGGCAGGGTACACAGATACGCAGTATTTT; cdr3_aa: CASSLAGYTDTQYF
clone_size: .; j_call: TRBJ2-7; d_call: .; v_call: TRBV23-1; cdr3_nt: TGCGCCAGCAGTCATCAGCCGGGACAACTAACCTACGAGCAGTACTTC; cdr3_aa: CASSHQPGQLTYEQYF
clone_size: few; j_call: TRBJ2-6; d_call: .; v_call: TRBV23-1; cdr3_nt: TGCGCCAGCAGTCAATCTTGGATTCAGGCTTACTCTGGGGCCAACGTCCTGACTTTC; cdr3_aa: CASSQSWIQAYSGANVLTF
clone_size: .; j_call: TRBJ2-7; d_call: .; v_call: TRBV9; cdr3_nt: TGTGCCAGCAGCGTAACAGGCTCCTCCTACGAGCAGTACTTC; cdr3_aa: CASSVTGSSYEQYF
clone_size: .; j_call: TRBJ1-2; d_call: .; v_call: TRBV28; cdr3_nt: TGTGCCAGCAGGCCAGGTCAGACCTATGGCTACACCTTC; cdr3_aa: CASRPGQTYGYTF
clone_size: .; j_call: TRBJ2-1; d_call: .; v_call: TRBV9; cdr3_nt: TGTGCCAGCAACAGGGGGGGGGCCTCCTACAATGAGCAGTTCTTC; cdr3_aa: CASNRGGASYNEQFF
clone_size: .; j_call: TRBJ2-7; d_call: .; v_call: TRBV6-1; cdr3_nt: TGTGCCAGCGGGGAGCCCTACGAGCAGTACTTC; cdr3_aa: CASGEPYEQYF
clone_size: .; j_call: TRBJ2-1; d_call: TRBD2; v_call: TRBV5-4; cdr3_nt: TGTGCCAGCAGCTTGCCTAGCGGCCCCTACAATGAGCAGTTCTTC; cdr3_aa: CASSLPSGPYNEQFF
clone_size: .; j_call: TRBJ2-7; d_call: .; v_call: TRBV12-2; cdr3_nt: TGTGCAAGTCGCTGCAACCGTGACGGGGGGCTGGAAGAGCAGTACTTC; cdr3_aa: CASRCNRDGGLEEQYF
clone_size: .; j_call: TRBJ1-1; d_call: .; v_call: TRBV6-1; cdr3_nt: TGTGCCAGCAACCGCTTGCTGGGGGCCATTGAAGCTTTCTTT; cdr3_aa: CASNRLLGAIEAFF
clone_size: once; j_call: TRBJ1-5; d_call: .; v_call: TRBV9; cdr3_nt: TGTGCCAGCAGCGTAGGGTGGACCCATCAGCCCCAGCATTTT; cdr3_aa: CASSVGWTHQPQHF
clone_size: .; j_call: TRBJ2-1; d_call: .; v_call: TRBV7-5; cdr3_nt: TGTGTCAGAAGCTTAAGGGAATTTCAGGGAGGGTACAATGAGCAGTTCTTC; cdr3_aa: CVRSLREFQGGYNEQFF
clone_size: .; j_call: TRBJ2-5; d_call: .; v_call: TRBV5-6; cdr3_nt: TGTGCCAGCAGCTTGCCCGACTACGTTTGGGAGACCCAGTACTTC; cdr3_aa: CASSLPDYVWETQYF
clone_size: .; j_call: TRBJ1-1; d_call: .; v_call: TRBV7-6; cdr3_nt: TGTGCCAGCAGCAGGGGAATATTTAACACTGAAGCTTTCTTT; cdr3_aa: CASSRGIFNTEAFF
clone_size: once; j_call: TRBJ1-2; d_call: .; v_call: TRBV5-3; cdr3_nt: TGTGCCAGAAGCTTGGAAGAGACAGCGGGGGATCGAAACTATGGCTACACCTTC; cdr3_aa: CARSLEETAGDRNYGYTF
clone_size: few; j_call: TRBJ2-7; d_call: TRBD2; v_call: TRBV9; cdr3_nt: TGTGCCAGCAGCGTAGGGGTTGGTGCGGGGGATGAGCAGTACTTC; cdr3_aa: CASSVGVGAGDEQYF
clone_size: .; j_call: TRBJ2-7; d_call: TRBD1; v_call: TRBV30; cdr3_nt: TGTGCCTGGAGTCTCGTTCCGGGACAGGGGGCTTACGAGCAGTACTTC; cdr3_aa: CAWSLVPGQGAYEQYF
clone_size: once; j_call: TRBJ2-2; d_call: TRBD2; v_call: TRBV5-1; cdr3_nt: TGCGCCAGCACCGGGACTAGCAACACCGGGGAGCTGTTTTTT; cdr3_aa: CASTGTSNTGELFF
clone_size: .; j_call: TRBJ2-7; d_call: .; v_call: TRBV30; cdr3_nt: TGTGCCTGGACCTACGATAGCGGTTACGAGCAGTACTTC; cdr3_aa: CAWTYDSGYEQYF
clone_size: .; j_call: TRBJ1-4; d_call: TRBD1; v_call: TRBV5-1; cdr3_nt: TGCGCCAGCAGCATCAGGACAGGGCTTTTTGCGACTAATGAAAAACTGTTTTTT; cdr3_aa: CASSIRTGLFATNEKLFF
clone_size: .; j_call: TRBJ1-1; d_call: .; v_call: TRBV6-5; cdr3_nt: TGTGCCAGCAGTCTTTCCGAGGAAACTGAAGCTTTCTTT; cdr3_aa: CASSLSEETEAFF
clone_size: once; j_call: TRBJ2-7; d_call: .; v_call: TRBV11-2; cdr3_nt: TGTGCCAGCAGCTTAGGAGCAGGCGAGCAGTACTTC; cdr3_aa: CASSLGAGEQYF
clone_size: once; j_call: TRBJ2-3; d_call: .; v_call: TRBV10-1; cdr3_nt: TGCGCCAGCAGTGATTTCTCGGGACTCTCTAGCACAGATACGCAGTATTTT; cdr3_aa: CASSDFSGLSSTDTQYF
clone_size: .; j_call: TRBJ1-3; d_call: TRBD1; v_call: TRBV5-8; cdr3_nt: TGTGCCAGCAGCAGCACGGGACAGGGGGCGCGGGGAAACACCATATATTTT; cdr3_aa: CASSSTGQGARGNTIYF
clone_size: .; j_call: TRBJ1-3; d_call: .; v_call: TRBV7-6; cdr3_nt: TGTGCCAGCAGCCCAAGGTCCCCGGCCACTGGAAACACCATATATTTT; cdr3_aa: CASSPRSPATGNTIYF
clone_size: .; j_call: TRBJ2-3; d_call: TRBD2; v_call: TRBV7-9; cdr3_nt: TGTGCCAGCGGCGGGGGGAGGGGAGATCGGAATACGCAGTATTTT; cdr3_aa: CASGGGRGDRNTQYF
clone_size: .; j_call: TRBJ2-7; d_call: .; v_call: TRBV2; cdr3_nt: TGTGCCAGCAGTGGCGATGGCTACGAGCAGTACTTC; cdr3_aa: CASSGDGYEQYF
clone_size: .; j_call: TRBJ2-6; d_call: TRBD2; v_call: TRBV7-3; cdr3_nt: TGTGCCAGCAGCACTGGACTAGCGGGCACTTCTGGGGCCAACGTCCTGACTTTC; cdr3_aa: CASSTGLAGTSGANVLTF
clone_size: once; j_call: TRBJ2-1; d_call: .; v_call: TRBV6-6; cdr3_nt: TGTGCCAGCAGTTACTCCGGGGCGAACAATGAGCAGTTCTTC; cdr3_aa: CASSYSGANNEQFF
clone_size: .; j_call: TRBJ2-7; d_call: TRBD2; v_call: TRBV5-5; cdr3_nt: TGTGCCAGCAGCATTTCGCGGGGGGCCAACGAGCAGTACTTC; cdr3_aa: CASSISRGANEQYF
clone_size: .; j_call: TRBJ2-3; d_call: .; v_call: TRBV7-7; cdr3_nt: TGTGCCAGCAGCTCAACCAGGGCGGATACGCAGTATTTT; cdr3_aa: CASSSTRADTQYF
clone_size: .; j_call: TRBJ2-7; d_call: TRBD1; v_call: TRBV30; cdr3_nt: TGTGCCTGGAGATCCGGGACAGGGTTAAACGAGCAGTACTTC; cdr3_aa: CAWRSGTGLNEQYF
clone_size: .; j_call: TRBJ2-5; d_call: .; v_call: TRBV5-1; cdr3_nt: TGCGCCAGCAGCTTGCCGCTGGCGGGTAAAGAGACCCAGTACTTC; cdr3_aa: CASSLPLAGKETQYF
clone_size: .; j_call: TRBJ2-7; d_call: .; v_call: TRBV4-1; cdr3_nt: TGCGCCAGCAGCCTCGGGGGTTCCTACGAGCAGTACTTC; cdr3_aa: CASSLGGSYEQYF
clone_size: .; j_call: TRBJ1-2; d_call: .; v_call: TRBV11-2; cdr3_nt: TGTGCCAGCAGCGTCGTCTATGGCTACACCTTC; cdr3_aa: CASSVVYGYTF
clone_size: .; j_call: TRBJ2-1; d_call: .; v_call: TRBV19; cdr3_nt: TGTGCCAGTAGTACTCAGGATTACAATGAGCAGTTCTTC; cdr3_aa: CASSTQDYNEQFF
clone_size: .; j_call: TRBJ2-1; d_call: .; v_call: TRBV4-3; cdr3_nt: TGCGCCAGCAGCCAAGATTCTTCAGTTTACAATGAGCAGTTCTTC; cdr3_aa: CASSQDSSVYNEQFF
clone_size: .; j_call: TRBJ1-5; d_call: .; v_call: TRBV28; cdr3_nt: TGTGCCAGCAGTTTAGGGCAGCACCTACCTATTCGGGGCAATCAGCCCCAGCATTTT; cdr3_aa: CASSLGQHLPIRGNQPQHF
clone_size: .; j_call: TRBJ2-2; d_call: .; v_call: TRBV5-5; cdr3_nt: TGTGCCAGCAGCGGGCGTGGGGGGGCCAACACCGGGGAGCTGTTTTTT; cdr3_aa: CASSGRGGANTGELFF
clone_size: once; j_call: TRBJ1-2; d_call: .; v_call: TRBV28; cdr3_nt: TGTGCCAGCAGTTCCCAAGGGCGGTGGAAGGACTATGGCTACACCTTC; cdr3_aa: CASSSQGRWKDYGYTF
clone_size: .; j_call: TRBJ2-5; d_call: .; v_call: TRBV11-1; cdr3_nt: TGTGCCCCCAGGGGGGGGAAAGAGACCCAGTACTTC; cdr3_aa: CAPRGGKETQYF
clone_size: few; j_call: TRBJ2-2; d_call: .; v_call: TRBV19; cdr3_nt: TGTGCCAGTAGTCCCCGGACGGATGGTTCCGGGGAGCTGTTTTTT; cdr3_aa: CASSPRTDGSGELFF
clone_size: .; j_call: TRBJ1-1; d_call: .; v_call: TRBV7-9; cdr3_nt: TGTGCCAGCAGCTTGGGGGCGGTAGCTTTCTTT; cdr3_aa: CASSLGAVAFF
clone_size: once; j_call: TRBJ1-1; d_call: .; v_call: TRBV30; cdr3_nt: TGTGCCTCCGAAGGGAACACTGAAGCTTTCTTT; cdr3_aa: CASEGNTEAFF
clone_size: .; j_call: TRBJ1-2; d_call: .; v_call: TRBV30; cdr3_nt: TGTGCCTGGAGCCCCGGACCAAGCTATGGCTACACCTTC; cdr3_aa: CAWSPGPSYGYTF
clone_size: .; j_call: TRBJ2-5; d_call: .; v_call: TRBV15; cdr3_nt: TGTGCCACCAGCAGAGTTCGCGCGCAGACCCAGTACTTC; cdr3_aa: CATSRVRAQTQYF
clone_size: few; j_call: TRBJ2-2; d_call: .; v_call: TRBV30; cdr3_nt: TGTGCCTGGGCCTTGGGGGGGGAGCTGTTTTTT; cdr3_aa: CAWALGGELFF
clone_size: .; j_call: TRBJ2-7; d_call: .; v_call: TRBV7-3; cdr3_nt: TGTGCCAGCAGCTTATCAGGGGACGCCCCCTACGAGCAGTACTTC; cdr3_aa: CASSLSGDAPYEQYF
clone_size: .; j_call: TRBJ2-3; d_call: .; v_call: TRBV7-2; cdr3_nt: TGTGCCAGCAGCTTAGCAGTCAGGACAGATACGCAGTATTTT; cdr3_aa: CASSLAVRTDTQYF
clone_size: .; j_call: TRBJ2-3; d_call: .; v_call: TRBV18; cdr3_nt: TGTGCCAGCTCACTGAGGGCCCCAGATACGCAGTATTTT; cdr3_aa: CASSLRAPDTQYF